A single sample gave rise to the 29 T cell receptor beta chains below, sequenced in a study of CD8+CD57+ T cells in acquired aplastic anemia. Flow cytometry had shown expanded CD8+CD57+ cells in the patients chosen for sequencing. According to the study, genomic DNA was the template for TCR beta VDJ and CDR3 profiling. Each CDR3 protein is one row after TCRdb ran MiXCR on the reads. The sample shows 260,000 or so distinct CDR3 sequences, around half of them seen only once. Sequencing input: sorted CD4+, CD8+, or CD8+CD57+ T cells (not recorded which) from PBMCs. The receptors were gathered from a human donor with aplastic anemia.

This clonotype was picked up many times. The chain couples TRBV4-2 to TRBJ1-1, with 9 bases identical to TRBD1. In germline, CDR1 is LGHNA, CDR2 YNFKEQ. The CDR3 consists of 14 residues. With 3 bases clipped from V and 6 bases from J, the junction kept 5 bases outside the gene matches. The CDR3 bases are TGTGCCAGCAGCCAGCGGACAGGGGAAGCTGAAGCTTTCTTT. Its protein is CASSQRTGEAEAFF.

The gene calls are TRBV12-3 or TRBV12-4 and TRBJ2-7; TRBD1 agrees at 7 bases. Losses at the gene ends were 3 bases for V and 5 bases for J; bases not matched to a gene: 13. The length of the CDR3 is 16 residues. The chain's CDR3 is CASSLLAEDRSDEQYF. In DNA, the CDR3 is TGTGCCAGCAGTTTGTTAGCTGAGGACAGGTCCGACGAGCAGTACTTC.

V gene TRBV7-3 combines with J gene TRBJ2-3; D uncertain. Deletions cut 5 bases from V and 0 bases from J, with 9 bases between. The V gene's germline CDR1 is SGHTA and CDR2 FQGTGA. The length of the CDR3 is 14 residues. CDR3 region: CASSITGSTDTQYF. In nucleotides, the CDR3 is TGTGCCAGCAGCATCACCGGGAGCACAGATACGCAGTATTTT.

This clonotype was picked up many times. V usage is TRBV7-2 and J usage is TRBJ2-7; D not certain. CDR3 length equals 15 residues. Germline loops: CDR1 SGHTA, CDR2 FQGNSA. V lost 2 bases and J 2 bases, leaving 13 bases between the germline ends. DNA for the CDR3: TGTGCCAGCAGCTTATCCCCCTCGGGTACCTACGAGCAGTACTTC. Amino acids: CASSLSPSGTYEQYF.

At least ten counts were recorded for this clonotype. The chain links TRBV7-3 to TRBJ2-7, with D maybe TRBD2 (5 bases). This CDR3 is built from 13 residues. Germline CDR1 and CDR2: SGHTA and FQGTGA. Trimming cost V 5 bases and J 5 bases, with 13 bases left between them. The CDR3 reads CASSPPGSNEQYF. The DNA for the CDR3 is TGTGCCAGCAGCCCACCGGGGAGTAACGAGCAGTACTTC.

V is TRBV10-3 and J is TRBJ2-3, with D possibly matching TRBD1 (5 bases). The germline gives CDR1 ENHRY, CDR2 SYGVKD. V gave up 5 bases and J gave up 6 bases, with 18 bases separating them. The CDR3 runs to 15 residues. CDR3 bases: TGTGCCATCAGTAATCTTAACAGGAATAGGGATACGCAGTATTTT. Translated: CAISNLNRNRDTQYF.

The V call is TRBV7-9, the J call TRBJ2-2, with TRBD2 identical over 9 bases. V shed 5 bases and J 0 bases; nucleotides not matched to a gene: 7. CDR1 is SEHNR, CDR2 FQNEAQ, per germline (reference sequence). The CDR3 runs to 17 residues. The CDR3 region is CASSETKRGANTGELFF. The CDR3 DNA is TGTGCCAGCAGCGAAACTAAGCGGGGGGCGAACACCGGGGAGCTGTTTTTT.

The gene calls are TRBV7-2 and TRBJ2-5; tentative D call: TRBD2 (6 bases). V was clipped by 11 bases and J by 7 bases, with 20 bases between them. The CDR3 runs 13 residues. The germline V gene has CDR1 SGHTA and CDR2 FQGNSA. The DNA of the CDR3 is TGTGCCGGAGCCCGGGACTCTCAGGGGACCCAGTACTTC. This codes for CAGARDSQGTQYF.

There are many counts of this clonotype. The CDR3 reads CASSLVNYEQYF. The CDR3 DNA sequence: TGTGCCAGCAGTTTAGTGAACTACGAGCAGTACTTC. This chain joins TRBV6-1 and TRBJ2-7; D unresolved. V was trimmed by 5 bases and J by 3 bases, leaving 8 bases between them. The CDR3 sequence is 12 residues long. The germline CDR1 and CDR2 sequences are MNHNS and SASEGT.

This clonotype occurred once. The chain combines TRBV6-6 with TRBJ1-2; 9 positions match TRBD1. Germline CDR1 MNHNY, CDR2 SVGAGI (reference sequence). V shed 5 bases, J shed 2 bases, and the junction held 3 bases outside the gene matches. The CDR3 covers 14 residues. CDR3 sequence: CASSKGQGNYGYTF. The CDR3 nucleotides are TGTGCCAGCAGTAAAGGACAGGGGAACTATGGCTACACCTTC.

This clonotype was counted ten times or more. The V and J genes are TRBV29-1 and TRBJ1-2; 10 nucleotides match TRBD1. V lost 2 bases, J lost 10 bases, and 28 bases stayed unmatched. CDR3 length: 20 amino acids. Germline V gives CDR1 SQVTM, CDR2 ANQGSEA. Here the CDR3 reads CSVERNVLIPTGGTVTFYTF. CDR3 coding DNA: TGCAGCGTTGAAAGAAACGTTTTGATCCCGACAGGGGGCACAGTTACTTTCTACACCTTC.

J is TRBJ1-4 and V is TRBV19; D might be TRBD1 (5 bases). The CDR3 is made up of 14 amino acids. In germline, CDR1 is LNHDA, CDR2 SQIVND (reference sequence). The V gene lost 4 bases and the J gene lost 7 bases, with 13 bases spanning the gap. CDR3 DNA sequence: TGTGCCAGTAGTACGGGACCTTCGACTGAAAAACTGTTTTTT. Its protein product is CASSTGPSTEKLFF.

This chain links TRBV4-1 with TRBJ1-5; D gene uncertain. V was shortened by 1 base and J by 15 bases, with 10 bases between the two germline ends. Per the germline V gene, CDR1 is MGHRA and CDR2 is YSYEKL. This CDR3 has 11 amino acids. The CDR3 sequence is CASSQAGRWHF. The DNA for the CDR3 is TGCGCCAGCAGCCAAGCAGGCCGTTGGCATTTT.

The chain uses TRBV20-1 and TRBJ1-2; D gene unclear. V lost 6 bases to trimming and J lost 8 bases, with 19 bases between them. CDR3 size: 13 residues. The germline gives CDR1 DFQATT, CDR2 SNEGSKA (reference sequence). For the CDR3, the DNA is TGCAGTGCCACCTCCTCCCGAAACGGGGGCTACACCTTC. Protein: CSATSSRNGGYTF.

The V call is TRBV10-3, the J call TRBJ2-5; 11 bases are a match to TRBD2. V was clipped by 6 bases and J by 5 bases; unmatched bases: 8. Germline CDR1 reads ENHRY; CDR2 reads SYGVKD. This CDR3 region has 15 residues. The CDR3 DNA sequence: TGTGCCATCAGGATTAGCGGGAGGGCGAGGGAGACCCAGTACTTC. This encodes CAIRISGRARETQYF.

V usage is TRBV6-5 and J usage is TRBJ2-1; perhaps TRBD1 as D (5 bases). This CDR3 contains 17 residues. V lost 10 bases and J lost 6, with 28 bases in between. The germline V gene encodes CDR1 MNHEY and CDR2 SVGAGI. The CDR3 region is CATNGLFQGSLGNEQFF. The CDR3 region has the DNA TGTGCCACCAACGGCTTGTTTCAGGGATCCCTTGGCAATGAGCAGTTCTTC.

This clonotype occurred many times. V is TRBV15 and J is TRBJ2-7, with 7 nucleotides matching TRBD2. The CDR3 spans 14 residues. The V segment lost 11 bases and the J segment 4 bases; nucleotides outside the gene matches: 14. The germline V gene has CDR1 LNHNV and CDR2 YYDKDF (reference sequence). CDR3 region: CASLRGRITYEQYF. CDR3 in DNA: TGTGCCTCTCTGCGGGGGAGGATTACTTACGAGCAGTACTTC.

The chain joins TRBV6-5 to TRBJ2-1, with TRBD2 as a possible D gene (5 bases). This CDR3 region has 17 residues. The germline CDR1 and CDR2 sequences are MNHEY and SVGAGI. Trimming left V 6 bases short and J 0 bases short, with 18 bases between. CDR3 region: CASSTGKLIGSYNEQFF. In DNA, the CDR3 is TGTGCCAGCAGCACCGGGAAGCTTATAGGCTCCTACAATGAGCAGTTCTTC.

This clonotype was observed at least ten times. This chain joins TRBV5-1 and TRBJ2-3; 7 bases fit TRBD2. Germline V gene data show CDR1 as SGHRS and CDR2 as YFSETQ. V lost 1 base and J lost 4; bases outside the gene matches: 12. The CDR3 contains 17 residues. CDR3 DNA sequence: TGCGCCAGCAGCTTGTGGTTCGGCGGGAGTGGAGCAGATACGCAGTATTTT. Protein product: CASSLWFGGSGADTQYF.

Of note for this clonotype: A read error may be the cause here, since a much bigger clone is one base away. The conserved closing phenylalanine or tryptophan is absent in this CDR3, likely reflecting a read error. The chain joins TRBV12-3 or TRBV12-4 to TRBJ1-2; D might be TRBD1 (6 bases). The CDR3 length is 15 residues. V lost 3 bases and J lost 4, with 15 bases in between. The CDR3 protein is CASSFRPDSTYGYTS. CDR3 coding DNA: TGTGCCAGCAGTTTTAGACCGGACAGCACCTATGGCTACACCTCC.

The chain links TRBV20-1 to TRBJ2-3, with 9 nucleotides matching TRBD2. The germline V gene has CDR1 DFQATT and CDR2 SNEGSKA (reference sequence). The CDR3 covers 16 residues. Trimming cost V 0 bases and J 6 bases; bases outside gene matches: 10. CDR3: CSARDPSTSGIDTQYF. The CDR3 nucleotides read TGCAGTGCTAGAGACCCCTCGACTAGCGGTATCGATACGCAGTATTTT.

The chain carries TRBV6-1 and TRBJ1-1; D ambiguous. Germline V gene data show CDR1 as MNHNS and CDR2 as SASEGT. Trimming removed 6 bases from V and 0 bases from J, with 17 bases in between. This CDR3 is 16 amino acids long. The CDR3 region is CASRPFLTRLNTEAFF. DNA of the CDR3: TGTGCCAGCAGACCCTTCCTGACAAGGTTGAACACTGAAGCTTTCTTT.

At least ten counts were recorded for this clonotype. The chain recombines TRBV9 with TRBJ2-3; 16 bases line up with TRBD2. The CDR3 totals 19 residues. The V segment lost 3 bases and the J segment 5 bases; nucleotides outside the gene matches: 12. CDR1 and CDR2 from the germline V gene are SGDLS and YYNGEE. The CDR3 here is CASSALLGLAGGQEDTQYF. CDR3 coding DNA: TGTGCCAGCAGCGCCTTACTGGGACTAGCGGGAGGGCAGGAAGATACGCAGTATTTT.

This clonotype occurred many times. This sequence joins TRBV12-3 or TRBV12-4 and TRBJ2-2; TRBD1 is a possible D gene (5 bases). Trimming left V 5 bases short and J 2 bases short, with 6 bases between. This CDR3 spans 13 amino acids. CDR3 DNA: TGTGCCAGCAGTCAGGGCAACACCGGGGAGCTGTTTTTT. It is translated as CASSQGNTGELFF.

This clonotype was detected many times. The chain links TRBV7-9 to TRBJ2-7; TRBD1 is a possible D gene (6 bases). V was trimmed by 5 bases and J by 1 base, leaving 12 bases between them. In germline, CDR1 is SEHNR, CDR2 FQNEAQ (reference sequence). The CDR3 is made up of 14 amino acids. The chain's CDR3 is CASSITDSSYEQYF. As DNA, the CDR3 is TGTGCCAGCAGCATAACGGACAGTTCCTACGAGCAGTACTTC.

This clonotype was counted between two and nine times. This clone may be a read error of a much larger clone one base away. The rearrangement links TRBV11-2 to TRBJ1-2; D call uncertain. CDR1 is SGHAT and CDR2 is FQNNGV in the germline V gene. CDR3 length: 13 residues. The CDR3 DNA follows: TGTGCCGGCAGCCGGACCTTGGGCTATGGCTACACCTTC. It is translated as CAGSRTLGYGYTF.

This chain uses TRBV29-1 with TRBJ1-1, with D uncertain. Trimming removed 4 bases at V and 0 bases at J, with 9 bases between. The CDR3 runs to 13 residues. The V gene's germline CDR1 is SQVTM and CDR2 ANQGSEA. The CDR3 nucleotides are TGCAGCGTTGCAGGCAACTTGAACACTGAAGCTTTCTTT. Protein: CSVAGNLNTEAFF.

CDR3 DNA sequence: TGTGCCATCAGCCGTATGGGACAGGGGCCTTACGAGCAGTACTTC. Translation gives CAISRMGQGPYEQYF. This chain links TRBV10-3 with TRBJ2-7; 10 bases align to TRBD1. CDR1 ENHRY and CDR2 SYGVKD come from the germline V gene. V trimming: 6 bases; J trimming: 4 bases; junction bases outside the gene matches: 9. The CDR3 runs 15 residues.

This clonotype was seen many times. The J gene is TRBJ1-1, the V gene TRBV5-1; D ambiguous. The V end lost 6 bases, the J end lost 6 bases, and 21 bases lay between the germline ends. This CDR3 is built from 15 residues. The germline gives CDR1 SGHRS, CDR2 YFSETQ. The CDR3 loop reads CASTDTDEIRAEAFF. CDR3 bases: TGCGCCAGCACTGATACAGATGAAATAAGGGCTGAAGCTTTCTTT.